The sequence of this T cell receptor (beta chain) was determined in a study of blood T cells in healthy people across ages. Findings and limits, study-wide: Roughly linearly, TCR beta diversity per million T cells fell as age increased.

For this clonotype: No antigen is known for it.

With a J-beta primer mix and a sample-barcoded 5' primer, a second PCR ran 7 to 11 cycles. A single record per CDR3 protein comes from TCRdb applying MiXCR to the 5' RACE reads. The data show more than 700,000 distinct CDR3 sequences, 53% seen once. CDR3 size: 15 residues. Germline CDR1 MGHRA, CDR2 YSYEKL. Between the trimmed V and J ends, which lost 4 bases and 5 bases, there was a span of 14 bases. The V call is TRBV4-1, the J call TRBJ2-2; D is possibly TRBD2 (6 bases). Sequences were obtained from blood. The sequence was obtained from a man older than 75 in good health. The CDR3 loop reads CASSPPGRRTGELFF. The CDR3 DNA reads as TGCGCCAGCAGCCCCCCCGGGAGACGGACCGGGGAGCTGTTTTTT.